The entry that follows covers one T cell receptor beta chain sequence. Its antigen is not identified. Compared with germline, one end of the junction differs, possibly owing to a read error. The data are from a study of blood T cells in healthy people across ages. The study, taken as a whole, reports: Both naive CD4+ cell counts and diversity were greater in long-lived donors than in aged donors.

PCR was performed a second time for about 7 to 12 cycles using a sample-barcoded 5' primer and a J-beta primer mix. Via MiXCR, TCRdb re-called the 5' RACE reads, giving one row per CDR3 protein. The sample lists hundreds of thousands of distinct CDR3 sequences, 25% to 35% occurring once. The CDR3 sequence is 14 residues long. Germline V gene sequence: CDR1 SGHKS, CDR2 YYEKEE (reference sequence). These data were likewise used in another study, on T cells of mothers and their children.

The sequence was collected from a boy aged 2-9 years in good health. The J gene is TRBJ2-7, the V gene TRBV5-5, with D possibly being TRBD1 or TRBD2 (6 bases each). Specimen: blood. CDR3 coding DNA: TGTGCCTGCAGCTTGATGGGGGGCACCTACGAGCAGTACTTC. Amino acid sequence: CACSLMGGTYEQYF.